The text below deals with one TCR beta chain. The V end lost 4 bases, the J end lost 6 bases, and 12 bases lay between the germline ends. The CDR3 sequence is 13 residues long. Germline V lookup: CDR1 SGHDN, CDR2 FVKESK. This entry is derived from a study of blood T cell repertoires in COVID-19. As for the study in general: The origin of the acute and convalescent COVID-19 samples was the United States, Italy and Spain. Sources were T cells, B-cell-depleted T cells, or PBMCs; the material itself was cDNA or gDNA.

Original handling: Nucleated cell number was recorded as an estimate derived from reference gene primer amplification. The table came from immunoSEQ multiplex PCR; TCRdb's copy has only in-frame clones and leaves some out. Clonal size and the V and J genes are those of that table, whereas D and trimming came from the DNA. Here the sample spans roughly 120,000 clones, about 80% being singletons. The V and J genes are TRBV14 and TRBJ1-2, with D maybe TRBD1 (6 bases). The source is a woman aged 60-70 years with acute or convalescent COVID-19. Sample: peripheral blood. The CDR3 protein is CASSRTGPDGYTF. Here the CDR3 DNA reads TGTGCCAGCAGCCGAACAGGGCCCGATGGCTACACCTTC. The complete variable domain, with remaining parts taken from reference TRBV14 and TRBJ1-2, reads EAGVTQFPSHSVIEKGQTVTLRCDPISGHDNLYWYRRVMGKEIKFLLHFVKESKQDESGMPNNRFLAERTGGTYSTLKVQPAELEDSGVYFCASSRTGPDGYTFGSGTRLTVV.